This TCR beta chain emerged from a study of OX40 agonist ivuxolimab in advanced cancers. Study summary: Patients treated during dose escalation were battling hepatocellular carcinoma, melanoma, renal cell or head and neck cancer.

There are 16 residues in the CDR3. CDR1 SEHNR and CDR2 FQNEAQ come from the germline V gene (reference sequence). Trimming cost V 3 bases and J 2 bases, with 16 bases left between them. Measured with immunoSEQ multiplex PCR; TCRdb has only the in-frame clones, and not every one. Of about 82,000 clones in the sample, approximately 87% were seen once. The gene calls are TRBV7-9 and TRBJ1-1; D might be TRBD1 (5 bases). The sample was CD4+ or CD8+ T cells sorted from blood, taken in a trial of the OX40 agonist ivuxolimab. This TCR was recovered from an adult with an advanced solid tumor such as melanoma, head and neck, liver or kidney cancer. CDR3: CASSLGFGDGNTEAFF. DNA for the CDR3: TGTGCCAGCAGCTTGGGGTTTGGGGACGGAAACACTGAAGCTTTCTTT.